The 15 T cell receptor beta chains listed next were all sequenced from one sample in a study of Graves' ophthalmopathy and Graves' hyperthyroidism. The sequenced template was RNA, covering the TCR beta CDR3 region. RT-PCR with HTBI primers came first, then second-round multiplex PCR. TCRdb analysed the multiplex PCR reads with MiXCR anew, one entry per CDR3 protein. The sample holds about 1.2 million distinct CDR3 sequences, about 35% seen once. Sequenced input: peripheral blood or thyroid tissue (not recorded which). The receptors originated from an adult man with Graves' hyperthyroidism.

This clonotype was detected ten times or more. J is TRBJ2-7 and V is TRBV7-8; 10 bases line up with TRBD2. The CDR3 is made up of 18 amino acids. After removal of 5 bases from V and 0 bases from J, the junction contained 13 bases not matched to a gene. CDR1 SGHVS and CDR2 FQNEAQ come from the germline V gene. The CDR3 DNA reads as TGTGCCAGCAGCACGCGGAGTAGCGGGGGGAGGAGCTCCTACGAGCAGTACTTC. This translates into CASSTRSSGGRSSYEQYF.

The chain carries TRBV25-1 and TRBJ2-7, with 9 bases identical to TRBD1. Per germline, CDR1 MGHDK and CDR2 SYGVNS. Trimming at V came to 4 bases and at J to 7 bases, leaving 8 bases not matched to a gene. CDR3 size: 14 residues. In DNA form, the CDR3 reads TGTGCCAGCAGTGGCTACGGGACAGGGTCGGAGCAGTACTTC. It encodes CASSGYGTGSEQYF.

This clonotype was observed many times. The rearrangement uses TRBV2 and TRBJ2-2; D remains unclear. Germline lookup yields CDR1 SNHLY and CDR2 FYNNEI. V lost 8 bases to trimming and J lost 3 bases, with 10 bases between them. The CDR3 spans 13 residues. CDR3: CASSYEDTGELFF. The CDR3 DNA reads TGTGCCAGCTCCTATGAGGACACCGGGGAGCTGTTTTTT.

Comment on this clonotype: A much more abundant neighbour one base away suggests this may be a read error. The chain recombines TRBV14 with TRBJ1-2, with D perhaps TRBD1 (5 bases). This CDR3 is 14 amino acids long. Per germline, CDR1 SGHDN and CDR2 FVKESK. Trimming left V 1 base short and J 2 bases short, with 8 bases between. The CDR3 loop reads CASSQVGLNYGYTF. Here the CDR3 DNA reads TGTGCCAGCAGCCAAGTGGGGCTCAACTATGGCTACACCTTC. The full variable domain, its missing parts supplied by reference TRBV14 and TRBJ1-2, is EAGVTQFPSHSVIEKGQTVTLRCDPISGHDNLYWYRRVMGKEIKFLLHFVKESKQDESGMPNNRFLAERTGGTYSTLKVQPAELEDSGVYFCASSQVGLNYGYTFGSGTRLTVV.

This rearrangement joins TRBV4-3 to TRBJ1-6; TRBD1 is a possible D gene (5 bases). Germline V CDR1 and CDR2: LGHNA, YSLEER. The length of the CDR3 is 15 residues. V lost 0 bases to trimming and J lost 7 bases, with 10 bases between them. This CDR3 is CASSQENRRNSPLHF. The CDR3 region has the DNA TGCGCCAGCAGCCAAGAAAACAGGCGGAATTCACCCCTCCACTTT.

V is TRBV10-3 and J is TRBJ2-6; D not resolved. Germline CDR1 reads ENHRY; CDR2 reads SYGVKD. V was pared by 2 bases and J by 0 bases, with 8 bases between. The CDR3 totals 16 residues. The CDR3 spells CAISEDTYSGANVLTF. DNA for the CDR3: TGTGCCATCAGTGAGGACACCTACTCTGGGGCCAACGTCCTGACTTTC.

Many counts were recorded for this clonotype. J is TRBJ2-2 and V is TRBV19; 12 positions match TRBD2. V shed 7 bases and J 0 bases; nucleotides not matched to a gene: 9. Germline CDR1 and CDR2: LNHDA and SQIVND (reference sequence). The CDR3 contains 18 residues. The DNA for the CDR3 is TGTGCCAGTATTTCGACTAGCGGGGGCCGCCCGAACACCGGGGAGCTGTTTTTT. Amino acid sequence: CASISTSGGRPNTGELFF.

The chain combines TRBV7-9 with TRBJ1-1; D possibly corresponds to TRBD1 (6 bases). The CDR3 is made up of 15 amino acids. With 5 bases removed from V and 1 base from J, the gap between germline ends came to 14 bases. Germline CDR1 SEHNR, CDR2 FQNEAQ (reference sequence). CDR3 region: CASSPLGGQNTEAFF. The CDR3 DNA reads TGTGCCAGCAGCCCCCTTGGGGGCCAGAACACTGAAGCTTTCTTT.

As for this clonotype: With a much larger clone just one base away, this may be a read error. The rearrangement joins TRBV2 to TRBJ1-4, with TRBD1 identical over 10 bases. The CDR3 has 15 amino acids. CDR1 SNHLY and CDR2 FYNNEI come from the germline V gene. The CDR3: CASRERRGTGEKLLF. CDR3 DNA sequence: TGTGCCAGCAGGGAGAGACGAGGGACAGGGGAAAAACTGCTTTTT.

The V and J genes are TRBV10-3 and TRBJ1-1; 8 bases fit TRBD1. The CDR3 is 13 amino acids. V trimming: 3 bases; J trimming: 10 bases; junction bases outside the gene matches: 7. Germline loops: CDR1 ENHRY, CDR2 SYGVKD. In nucleotides, the CDR3 is TGTGCCATCAGTGATTGGGGACAGGAGTCAGCTTTCTTT. As protein: CAISDWGQESAFF.

The chain links TRBV7-8 to TRBJ2-6; 7 bases are shared with TRBD1. The CDR3 is 12 residues long. The junction had 8 bases not matched to a gene; V was cut back by 5 bases and J by 16 bases. The germline gives CDR1 SGHVS, CDR2 FQNEAQ. CDR3 DNA sequence: TGTGCCAGCAGCGAAGGGACAGCGAGACTGACTTTC. Translating gives CASSEGTARLTF.

About this clonotype: This may arise from a read error, as a much more abundant clone is one base away. The rearrangement joins TRBV12-3 or TRBV12-4 to TRBJ1-2, with TRBD1 matching 12 bases. J gave up 3 bases and V 11 bases, and 10 bases lay outside the gene matches. The CDR3 sequence is 15 residues long. CDR3 sequence: CAGNYGTGGYYGYTF. Written as DNA, the CDR3 is TGTGCCGGCAACTACGGGACAGGGGGCTACTATGGCTACACCTTC.

This clonotype was observed a few times. The conserved final phenylalanine or tryptophan is absent from the CDR3, which likely points to a read error. The rearrangement links TRBV27 to TRBJ1-2; perhaps TRBD1 as D (5 bases). The V and J ends lost 6 bases and 0 bases respectively, with 23 bases between them. This CDR3 region has 18 residues. The germline V gene encodes CDR1 MNHEY and CDR2 SMNVEV (reference sequence). The CDR3 DNA is TGTGCCAGCAGCCGAGGTCCCGTGGGTAGAGGGGCTAACTATGGCTACACCCTC. It is translated as CASSRGPVGRGANYGYTL.

The chain joins TRBV9 to TRBJ2-7, with 7 positions matching TRBD1. V gave up 4 bases and J gave up 2 bases; unmatched junction bases: 3. The CDR3 is made up of 13 amino acids. From germline, CDR1 is SGDLS and CDR2 YYNGEE. The CDR3 is CASSTGAPYEQYF. CDR3 DNA sequence: TGTGCCAGCAGCACAGGGGCTCCCTACGAGCAGTACTTC.

The V gene is TRBV6-5, the J gene TRBJ1-1; D uncertain. The CDR3 sequence is 12 residues long. From germline, CDR1 is MNHEY and CDR2 SVGAGI. V was trimmed by 5 bases and J by 11 bases, leaving 15 bases between them. The CDR3 loop is CASSQAGLGAFF. The CDR3 nucleotides are TGTGCCAGCAGTCAAGCTGGACTCGGGGCTTTCTTT.